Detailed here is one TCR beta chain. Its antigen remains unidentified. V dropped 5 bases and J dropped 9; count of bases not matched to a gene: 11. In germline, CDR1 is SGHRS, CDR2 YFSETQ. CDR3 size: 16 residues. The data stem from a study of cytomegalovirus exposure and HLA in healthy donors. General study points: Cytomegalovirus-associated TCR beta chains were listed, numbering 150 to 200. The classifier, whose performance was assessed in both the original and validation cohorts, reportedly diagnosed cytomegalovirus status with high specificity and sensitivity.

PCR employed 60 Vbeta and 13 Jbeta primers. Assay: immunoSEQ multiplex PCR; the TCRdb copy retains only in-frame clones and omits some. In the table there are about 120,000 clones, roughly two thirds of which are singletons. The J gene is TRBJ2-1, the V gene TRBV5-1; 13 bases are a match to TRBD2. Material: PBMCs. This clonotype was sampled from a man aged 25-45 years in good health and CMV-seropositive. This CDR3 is CASRRDGTSGTGEQFF. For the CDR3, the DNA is TGCGCCAGCAGGCGAGATGGGACTAGCGGGACAGGTGAGCAGTTCTTC.